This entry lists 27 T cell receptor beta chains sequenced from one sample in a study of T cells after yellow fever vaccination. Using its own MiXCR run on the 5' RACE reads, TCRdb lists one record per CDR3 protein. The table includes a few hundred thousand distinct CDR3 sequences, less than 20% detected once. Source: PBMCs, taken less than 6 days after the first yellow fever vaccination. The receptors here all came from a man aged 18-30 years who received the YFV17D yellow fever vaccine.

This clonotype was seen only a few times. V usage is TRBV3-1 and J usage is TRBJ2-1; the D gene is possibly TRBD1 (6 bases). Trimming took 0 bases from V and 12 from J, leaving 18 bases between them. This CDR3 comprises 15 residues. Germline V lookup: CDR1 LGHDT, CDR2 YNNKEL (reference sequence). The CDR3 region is CASSQEGGLSQRQFF. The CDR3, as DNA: TGTGCCAGCAGCCAAGAAGGGGGTCTCTCACAACGGCAGTTCTTC.

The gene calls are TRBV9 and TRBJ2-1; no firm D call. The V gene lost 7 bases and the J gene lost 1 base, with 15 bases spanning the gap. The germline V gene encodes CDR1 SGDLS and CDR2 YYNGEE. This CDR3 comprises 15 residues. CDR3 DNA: TGTGCCAGCTCCGAGCCGGCGGATTCCTACAATGAGCAGTTCTTC. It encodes CASSEPADSYNEQFF.

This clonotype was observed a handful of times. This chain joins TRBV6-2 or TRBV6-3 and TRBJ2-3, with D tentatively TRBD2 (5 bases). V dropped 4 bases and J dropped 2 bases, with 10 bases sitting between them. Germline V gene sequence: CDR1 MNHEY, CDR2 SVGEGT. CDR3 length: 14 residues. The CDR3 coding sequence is TGTGCCAGCAGTTCTGAGCGGTACACAGATACGCAGTATTTT. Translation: CASSSERYTDTQYF.

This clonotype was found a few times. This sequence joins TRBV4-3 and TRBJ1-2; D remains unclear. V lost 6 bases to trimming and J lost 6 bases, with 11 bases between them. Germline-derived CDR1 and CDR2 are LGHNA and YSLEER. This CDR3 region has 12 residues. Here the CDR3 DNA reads TGCGCCAGCAGTCTGGATCAGCATGGCTACACCTTC. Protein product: CASSLDQHGYTF.

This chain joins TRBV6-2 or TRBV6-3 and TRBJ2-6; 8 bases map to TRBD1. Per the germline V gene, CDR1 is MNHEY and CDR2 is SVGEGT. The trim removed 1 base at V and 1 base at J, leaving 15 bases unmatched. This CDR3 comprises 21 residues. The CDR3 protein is CASSYLIIGTGTPSGANVLTF. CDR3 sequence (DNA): TGTGCCAGCAGTTACTTAATTATAGGGACAGGAACCCCTTCTGGGGCCAACGTCCTGACTTTC.

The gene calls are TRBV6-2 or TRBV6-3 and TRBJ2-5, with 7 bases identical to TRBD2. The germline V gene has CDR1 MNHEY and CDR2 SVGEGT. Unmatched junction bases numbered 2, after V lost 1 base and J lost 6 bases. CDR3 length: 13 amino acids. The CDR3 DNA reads TGTGCCAGCAGTTACTGGGGGGGAAAGACCCAGTACTTC. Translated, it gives CASSYWGGKTQYF.

The CDR3 reads CASSLGRDLAGWETQYF. The CDR3 bases are TGTGCCAGCAGTTTAGGAAGGGATCTAGCGGGTTGGGAGACCCAGTACTTC. The chain uses TRBV12-3 or TRBV12-4 and TRBJ2-5; TRBD2 matches at 8 bases. The ends lost 1 base at V and 5 bases at J; junction bases unmatched: 12. This CDR3 is 17 amino acids long.

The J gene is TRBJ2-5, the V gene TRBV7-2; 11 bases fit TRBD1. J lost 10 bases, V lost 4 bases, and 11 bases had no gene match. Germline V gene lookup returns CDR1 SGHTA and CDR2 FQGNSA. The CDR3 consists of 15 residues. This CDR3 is CASSSRPGTGGDQYF. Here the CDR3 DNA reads TGTGCCAGCAGCTCGAGACCCGGGACAGGGGGAGACCAGTACTTC.

The CDR3 loop is CASAIKGLLAKNIQYF. CDR3 coding DNA: TGTGCCAGCGCCATAAAAGGGTTGCTAGCCAAAAACATTCAGTACTTC. This rearrangement joins TRBV6-1 to TRBJ2-4; D call uncertain. The CDR3 contains 16 residues. The ends were cut back, 8 bases at V and 0 bases at J, with 17 bases in the middle. Germline V lookup: CDR1 MNHNS, CDR2 SASEGT.

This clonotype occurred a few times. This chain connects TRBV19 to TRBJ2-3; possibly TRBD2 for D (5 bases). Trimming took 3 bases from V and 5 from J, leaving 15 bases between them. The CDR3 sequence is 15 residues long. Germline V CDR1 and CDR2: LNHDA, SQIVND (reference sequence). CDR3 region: CASSMYGRGLDTQYF. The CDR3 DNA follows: TGTGCCAGTAGTATGTACGGGCGAGGGTTAGATACGCAGTATTTT.

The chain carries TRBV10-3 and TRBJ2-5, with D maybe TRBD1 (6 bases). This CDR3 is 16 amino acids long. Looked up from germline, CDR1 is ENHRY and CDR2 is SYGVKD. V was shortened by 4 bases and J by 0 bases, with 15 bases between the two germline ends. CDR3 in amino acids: CAISAAVGQNQETQYF. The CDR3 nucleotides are TGTGCCATCAGTGCCGCCGTAGGACAGAACCAAGAGACCCAGTACTTC.

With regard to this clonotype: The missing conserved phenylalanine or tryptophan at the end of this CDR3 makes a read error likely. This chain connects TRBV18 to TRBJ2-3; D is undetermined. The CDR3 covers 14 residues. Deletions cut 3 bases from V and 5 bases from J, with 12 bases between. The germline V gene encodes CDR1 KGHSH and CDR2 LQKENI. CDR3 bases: TGTGCCAGCTCACCCCCGACAAGGGTAGATACGCAGTATTGT. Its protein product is CASSPPTRVDTQYC.

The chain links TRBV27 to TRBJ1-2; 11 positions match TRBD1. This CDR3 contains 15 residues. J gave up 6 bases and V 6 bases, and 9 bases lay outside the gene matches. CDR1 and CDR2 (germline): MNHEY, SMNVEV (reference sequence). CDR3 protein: CASRTGTGGNNGYTF. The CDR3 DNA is TGTGCCAGCAGAACTGGGACAGGGGGAAATAATGGCTACACCTTC.

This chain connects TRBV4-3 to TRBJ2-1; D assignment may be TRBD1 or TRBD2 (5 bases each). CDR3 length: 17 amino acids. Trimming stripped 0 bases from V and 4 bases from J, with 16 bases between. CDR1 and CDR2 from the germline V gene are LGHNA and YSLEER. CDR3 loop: CASSQDEGQGPYNEQFF. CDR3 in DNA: TGCGCCAGCAGCCAAGATGAAGGCCAGGGACCGTACAATGAGCAGTTCTTC.

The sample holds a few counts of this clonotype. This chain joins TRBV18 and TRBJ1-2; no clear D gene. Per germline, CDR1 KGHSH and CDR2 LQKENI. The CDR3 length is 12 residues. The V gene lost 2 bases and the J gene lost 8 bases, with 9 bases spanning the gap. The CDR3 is CASSPKERGYTF. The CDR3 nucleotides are TGTGCCAGCTCACCAAAAGAACGCGGCTACACCTTC.

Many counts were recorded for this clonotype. This CDR3 is CASSQGQGVETQYF. The CDR3 DNA follows: TGTGCCAGCAGCCAAGGACAGGGCGTGGAGACCCAGTACTTC. The chain employs TRBV5-5 and TRBJ2-5; 8 bases line up with TRBD1. With V trimmed by 4 bases and J by 5 bases, 7 bases remained unmatched. This CDR3 is built from 14 residues. The germline V gene has CDR1 SGHKS and CDR2 YYEKEE (reference sequence).

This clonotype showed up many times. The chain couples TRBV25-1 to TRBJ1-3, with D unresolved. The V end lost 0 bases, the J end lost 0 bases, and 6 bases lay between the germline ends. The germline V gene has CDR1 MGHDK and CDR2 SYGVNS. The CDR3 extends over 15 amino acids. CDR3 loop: CASSEYGPSGNTIYF. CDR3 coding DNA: TGTGCCAGCAGTGAATATGGTCCCTCTGGAAACACCATATATTTT.

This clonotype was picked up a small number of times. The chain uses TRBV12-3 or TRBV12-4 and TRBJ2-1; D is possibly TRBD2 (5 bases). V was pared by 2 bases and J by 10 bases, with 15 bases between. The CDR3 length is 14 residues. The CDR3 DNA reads TGTGCCAGCAGTTTAAGGATCCTAGGAGGAGAGCAGTTCTTC. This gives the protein CASSLRILGGEQFF.

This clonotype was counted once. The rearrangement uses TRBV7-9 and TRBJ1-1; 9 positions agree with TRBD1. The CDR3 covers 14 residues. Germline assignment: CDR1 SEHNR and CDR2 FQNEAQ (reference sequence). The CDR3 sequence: CASFGTGLNTEAFF. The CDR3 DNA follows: TGTGCTAGCTTCGGGACAGGGCTGAACACTGAAGCTTTCTTT.

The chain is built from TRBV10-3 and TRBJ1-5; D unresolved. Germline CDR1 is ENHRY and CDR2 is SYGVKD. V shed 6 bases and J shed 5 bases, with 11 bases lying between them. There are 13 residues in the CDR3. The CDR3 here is CAIRGREDQPQHF. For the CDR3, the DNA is TGTGCCATCAGAGGCCGAGAGGATCAGCCCCAGCATTTT.

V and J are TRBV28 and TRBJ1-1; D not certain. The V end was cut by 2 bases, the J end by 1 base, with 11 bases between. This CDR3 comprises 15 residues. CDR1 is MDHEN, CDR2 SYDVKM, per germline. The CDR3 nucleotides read TGTGCCAGCAGTTTAATATCGTCGGAGAACACTGAAGCTTTCTTT. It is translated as CASSLISSENTEAFF.

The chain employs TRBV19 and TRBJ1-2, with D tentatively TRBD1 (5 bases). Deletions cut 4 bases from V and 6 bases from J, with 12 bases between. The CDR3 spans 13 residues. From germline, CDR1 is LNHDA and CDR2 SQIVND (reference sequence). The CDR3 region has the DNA TGTGCCAGTAGTACTCGACAGTACAATGGCTACACCTTC. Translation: CASSTRQYNGYTF.

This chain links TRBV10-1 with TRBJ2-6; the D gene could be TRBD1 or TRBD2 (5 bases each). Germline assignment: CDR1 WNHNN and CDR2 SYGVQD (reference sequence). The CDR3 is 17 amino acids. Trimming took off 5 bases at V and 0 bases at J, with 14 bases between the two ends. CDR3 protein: CASSTGRKSSGANVLTF. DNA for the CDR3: TGCGCCAGCAGTACGGGACGCAAGAGCTCTGGGGCCAACGTCCTGACTTTC.

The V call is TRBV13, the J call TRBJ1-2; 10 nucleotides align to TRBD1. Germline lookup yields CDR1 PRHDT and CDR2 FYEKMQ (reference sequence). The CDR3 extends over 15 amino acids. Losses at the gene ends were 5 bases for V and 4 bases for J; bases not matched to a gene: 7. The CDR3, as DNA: TGTGCCAGCAGCAGCGGGACAGGGGTTGCCTATGGCTACACCTTC. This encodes CASSSGTGVAYGYTF.

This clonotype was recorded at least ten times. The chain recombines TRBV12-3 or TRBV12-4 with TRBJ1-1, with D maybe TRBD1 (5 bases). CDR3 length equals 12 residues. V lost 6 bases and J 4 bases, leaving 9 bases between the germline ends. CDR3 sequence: CASRWDPTEAFF. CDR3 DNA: TGTGCCAGCAGGTGGGACCCCACTGAAGCTTTCTTT.

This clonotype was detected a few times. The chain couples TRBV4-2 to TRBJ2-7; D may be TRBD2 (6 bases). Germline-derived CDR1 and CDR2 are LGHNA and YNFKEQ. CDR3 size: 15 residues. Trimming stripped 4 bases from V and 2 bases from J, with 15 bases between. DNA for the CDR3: TGTGCCAGCAGCCTATTCGGCTCGGGGGCCTACGAGCAGTACTTC. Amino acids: CASSLFGSGAYEQYF.

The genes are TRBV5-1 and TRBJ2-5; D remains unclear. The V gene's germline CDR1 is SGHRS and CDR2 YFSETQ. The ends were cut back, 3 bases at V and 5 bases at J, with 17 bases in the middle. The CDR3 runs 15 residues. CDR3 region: CASSSLRVPRETQYF. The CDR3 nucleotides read TGCGCCAGCAGCTCCCTCCGGGTGCCTAGGGAGACCCAGTACTTC. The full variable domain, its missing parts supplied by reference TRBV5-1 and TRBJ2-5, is KAGVTQTPRYLIKTRGQQVTLSCSPISGHRSVSWYQQTPGQGLQFLFEYFSETQRNKGNFPGRFSGRQFSNSRSEMNVSTLELGDSALYLCASSSLRVPRETQYFGPGTRLLVL.